This T cell receptor beta chain was captured by sequencing in a study of T-cell reconstitution after alpha-beta-depleted transplantation in children. This clonotype was seen at least ten times. A library of TCRbeta sequences, prepared with unique molecular identifiers, was generated. TCRdb reprocessed the PCR reads via MiXCR and lists one record per CDR3 protein. Of some 200,000 distinct CDR3 sequences listed, 13% to 15% are singletons. V dropped 5 bases and J dropped 7; count of bases not matched to a gene: 10. The CDR3 runs to 16 residues. The TCR originated in a human donor who donated a stem cell graft to a child with acute lymphoblastic leukemia. The starting material was PBMCs from the stem cell graft donor, obtained from the stem cell graft. This chain joins TRBV12-3 or TRBV12-4 and TRBJ2-3, with 12 bases aligning to TRBD2. The CDR3 sequence is CASSALTSGGGNTQYF. In DNA form, the CDR3 reads TGTGCCAGCAGTGCCCTGACTAGCGGGGGCGGTAATACGCAGTATTTT.